The 8 T cell receptor beta chains in this list originate from one sample, sequenced in a study of human T cells and chemical hapten exposure. TCRdb itself ran the RACE reads through MiXCR, one entry per CDR3 protein. The data contain about 120,000 distinct CDR3 sequences, 10% to 12% of them singletons. Time point: patch test 3, about 24 weeks after DPC sensitization. Documented treatment: therapeutic diphenylcyclopropenone sensitization with weekly scalp DPC. The sample here was whole blood, taken in connection with sensitization to the hapten diphenylcyclopropenone (DPC). The receptors were sampled from a woman aged 45 to 65 with alopecia areata. Some clones in this sample may be carry-over from other donors' samples.

The V and J genes are TRBV7-8 and TRBJ2-1; 7 bases are shared with TRBD2. Germline CDR1 and CDR2: SGHVS and FQNEAQ. V was pared by 5 bases and J by 3 bases, with 7 bases of the junction left unmatched. This CDR3 is 15 amino acids long. This chain's CDR3 is CASSPGGVVYNEQFF. In DNA form, the CDR3 reads TGTGCCAGCAGCCCTGGGGGGGTGGTCTACAATGAGCAGTTCTTC.

In the case of this clonotype: Just one base apart from a much larger clone, this may be a read error. Given the absence of the conserved phenylalanine or tryptophan at the CDR3 end, a read error is likely. This chain uses TRBV4-2 with TRBJ2-1; 8 bases map to TRBD2. CDR1 is LGHNA and CDR2 is YNFKEQ in the germline V gene. The CDR3 totals 17 residues. Trimming took 0 bases from V and 2 from J; bases not matched to a gene: 6. The CDR3 region has the DNA TGTGCCAGCAGCCAAGATTCCAGCGGGAGTGCCTACAATGAGCAGTTCCTC. It codes for CASSQDSSGSAYNEQFL.

This clonotype was counted a few times. The CDR3 bases are TGTGCCAGCAGCTTAGAAAATGAGCAGTTCTTC. Translating gives CASSLENEQFF. V gene TRBV7-2 combines with J gene TRBJ2-1; the D is unclear. The CDR3 runs 11 residues. CDR1 and CDR2 (germline): SGHTA, FQGNSA. V dropped 1 base and J dropped 7 bases, with 2 bases sitting between them. The full variable domain, with the rest looked up from reference TRBV7-2 and TRBJ2-1, is GAGVSQSPSNKVTEKGKDVELRCDPISGHTALYWYRQSLGQGLEFLIYFQGNSAPDKSGLPSDRFSAERTGGSVSTLTIQRTQQEDSAVYLCASSLENEQFFGPGTRLTVL.

This clonotype was recorded a few times. The V gene is TRBV12-3 or TRBV12-4, the J gene TRBJ1-5; D is uncertain. V was cut by 7 bases and J by 0 bases, with 10 bases left in between. The CDR3 has 14 amino acids. The CDR3 DNA sequence: TGTGCCAGCACCTTAATAGGTAGCAATCAGCCCCAGCATTTT. Translation: CASTLIGSNQPQHF.

V and J are TRBV2 and TRBJ2-7, with TRBD1 matching 7 bases. Per germline, CDR1 SNHLY and CDR2 FYNNEI. V was clipped by 6 bases and J by 0 bases; unmatched bases: 5. The CDR3 runs 14 residues. In nucleotides, the CDR3 is TGTGCCAGCAGCGACAGGGCGAGCTCCTACGAGCAGTACTTC. Protein product: CASSDRASSYEQYF.

The chain is built from TRBV15 and TRBJ1-5; tentatively, D is TRBD1 (6 bases). Germline V CDR1 and CDR2: LNHNV, YYDKDF (reference sequence). CDR3 length equals 13 residues. Deletions cut 8 bases from V and 2 bases from J, with 10 bases between. CDR3 sequence (DNA): TGTGCCACCGGTCGACAGGGCAATCAGCCCCAGCATTTT. Protein product: CATGRQGNQPQHF.

The chain employs TRBV12-3 or TRBV12-4 and TRBJ2-7; perhaps TRBD2 as D (6 bases). Trimming took off 3 bases at V and 6 bases at J, with 15 bases between the two ends. CDR3 length equals 14 residues. CDR3 loop: CASSLSGGGSEQYF. The CDR3 coding sequence is TGTGCCAGCAGTTTGTCCGGGGGAGGAAGCGAGCAGTACTTC.

This clonotype has a handful of counts. J is TRBJ1-3 and V is TRBV12-3 or TRBV12-4; D unresolved. This CDR3 spans 12 amino acids. Trimming left V 10 bases short and J 1 base short, with 8 bases between. CDR3 nucleotides: TGTGCCATCCGGACTTCTGGAAACACCATATATTTT. Translation gives CAIRTSGNTIYF.